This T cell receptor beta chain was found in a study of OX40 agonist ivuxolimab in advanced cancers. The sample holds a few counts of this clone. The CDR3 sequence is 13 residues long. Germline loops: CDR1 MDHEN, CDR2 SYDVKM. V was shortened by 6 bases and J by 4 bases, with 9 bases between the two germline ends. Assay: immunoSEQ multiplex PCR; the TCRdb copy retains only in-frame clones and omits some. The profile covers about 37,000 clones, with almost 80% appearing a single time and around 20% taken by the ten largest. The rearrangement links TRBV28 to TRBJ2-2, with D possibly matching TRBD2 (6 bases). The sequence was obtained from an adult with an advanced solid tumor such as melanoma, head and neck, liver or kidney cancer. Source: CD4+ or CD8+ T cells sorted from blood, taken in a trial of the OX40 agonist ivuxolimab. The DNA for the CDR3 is TGTGCCAGCAGACGGGGGAGCACCGGGGAGCTGTTTTTT. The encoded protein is CASRRGSTGELFF.